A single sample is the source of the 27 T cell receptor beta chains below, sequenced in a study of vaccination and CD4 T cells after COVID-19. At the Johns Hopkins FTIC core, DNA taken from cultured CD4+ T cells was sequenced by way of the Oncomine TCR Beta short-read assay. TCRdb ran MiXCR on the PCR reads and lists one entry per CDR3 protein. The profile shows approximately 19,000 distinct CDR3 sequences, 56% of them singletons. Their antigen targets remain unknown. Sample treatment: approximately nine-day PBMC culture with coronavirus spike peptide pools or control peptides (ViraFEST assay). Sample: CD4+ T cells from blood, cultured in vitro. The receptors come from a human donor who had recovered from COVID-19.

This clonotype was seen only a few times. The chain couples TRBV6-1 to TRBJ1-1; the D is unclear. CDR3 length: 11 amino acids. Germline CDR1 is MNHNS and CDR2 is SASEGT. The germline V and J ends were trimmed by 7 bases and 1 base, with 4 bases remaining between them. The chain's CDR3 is CASIKNTEAFF. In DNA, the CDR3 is TGTGCCAGCATTAAGAACACTGAAGCTTTCTTT.

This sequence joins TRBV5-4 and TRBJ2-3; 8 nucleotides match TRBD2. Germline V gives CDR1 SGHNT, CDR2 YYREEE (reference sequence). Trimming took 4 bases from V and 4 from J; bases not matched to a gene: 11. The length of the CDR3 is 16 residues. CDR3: CASSPAGLGLSDTQYF. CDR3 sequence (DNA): TGTGCCAGCAGCCCTGCGGGACTAGGCCTTTCAGATACGCAGTATTTT.

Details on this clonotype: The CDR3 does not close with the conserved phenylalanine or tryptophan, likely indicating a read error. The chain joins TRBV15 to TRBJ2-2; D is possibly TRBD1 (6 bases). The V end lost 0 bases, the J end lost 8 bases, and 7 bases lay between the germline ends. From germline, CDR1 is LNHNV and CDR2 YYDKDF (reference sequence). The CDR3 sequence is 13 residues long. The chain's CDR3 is CATSRDQGGELFS. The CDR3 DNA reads TGTGCCACCAGCAGAGATCAGGGGGGGGAGCTGTTTTCT.

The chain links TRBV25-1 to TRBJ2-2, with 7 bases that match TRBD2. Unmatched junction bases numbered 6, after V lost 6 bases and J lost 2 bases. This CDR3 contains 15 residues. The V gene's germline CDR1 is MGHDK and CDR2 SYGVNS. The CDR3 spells CASRASGVNTGELFF. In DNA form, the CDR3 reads TGTGCCAGCAGGGCTAGCGGCGTAAACACCGGGGAGCTGTTTTTT. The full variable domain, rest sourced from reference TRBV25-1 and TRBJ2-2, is EADIYQTPRYLVIGTGKKITLECSQTMGHDKMYWYQQDPGMELHLIHYSYGVNSTEKGDLSSESTVSRIRTEHFPLTLESARPSHTSQYLCASRASGVNTGELFFGEGSRLTVL.

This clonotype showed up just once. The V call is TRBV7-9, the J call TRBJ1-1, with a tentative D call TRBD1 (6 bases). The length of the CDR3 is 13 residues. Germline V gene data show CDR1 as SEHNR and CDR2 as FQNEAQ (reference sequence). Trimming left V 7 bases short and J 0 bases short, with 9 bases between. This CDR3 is CASIRDMNTEAFF. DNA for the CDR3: TGTGCCAGCATTCGGGACATGAACACTGAAGCTTTCTTT.

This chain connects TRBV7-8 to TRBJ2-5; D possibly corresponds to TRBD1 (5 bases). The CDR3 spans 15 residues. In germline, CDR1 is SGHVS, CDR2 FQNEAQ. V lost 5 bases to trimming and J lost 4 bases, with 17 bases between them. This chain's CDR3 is CASSRPGHLRETQYF. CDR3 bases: TGTGCCAGCAGCCGCCCAGGACACCTCCGAGAGACCCAGTACTTC.

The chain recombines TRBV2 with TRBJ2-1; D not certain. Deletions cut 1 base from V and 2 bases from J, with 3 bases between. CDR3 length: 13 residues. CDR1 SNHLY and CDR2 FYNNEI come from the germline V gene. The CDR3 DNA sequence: TGTGCCAGCAGTGAAGGCACCTACAATGAGCAGTTCTTC. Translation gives CASSEGTYNEQFF.

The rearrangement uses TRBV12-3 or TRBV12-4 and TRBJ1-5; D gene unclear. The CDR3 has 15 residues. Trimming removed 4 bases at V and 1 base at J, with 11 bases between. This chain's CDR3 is CASSSFPQSNQPQHF. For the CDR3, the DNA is TGTGCCAGCAGTTCGTTTCCCCAGAGCAATCAGCCCCAGCATTTT.

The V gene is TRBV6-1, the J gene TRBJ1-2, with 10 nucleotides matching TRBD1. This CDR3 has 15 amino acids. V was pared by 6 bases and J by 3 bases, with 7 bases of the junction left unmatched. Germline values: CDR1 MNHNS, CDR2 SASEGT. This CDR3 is CASRRQGALDYGYTF. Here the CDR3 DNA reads TGTGCCAGCAGAAGACAGGGGGCGCTGGACTATGGCTACACCTTC.

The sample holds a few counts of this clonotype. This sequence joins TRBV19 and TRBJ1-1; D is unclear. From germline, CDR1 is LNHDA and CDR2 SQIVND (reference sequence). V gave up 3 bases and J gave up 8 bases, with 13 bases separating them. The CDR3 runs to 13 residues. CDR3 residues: CASSIDRPIEAFF. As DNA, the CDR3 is TGTGCCAGTAGTATCGACCGACCTATAGAAGCTTTCTTT.

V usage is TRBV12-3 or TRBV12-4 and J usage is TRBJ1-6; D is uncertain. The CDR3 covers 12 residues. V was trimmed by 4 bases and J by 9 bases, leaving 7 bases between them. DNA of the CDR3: TGTGCCAGCAGTTCGCCACTTTCACCCCTCCACTTT. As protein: CASSSPLSPLHF.

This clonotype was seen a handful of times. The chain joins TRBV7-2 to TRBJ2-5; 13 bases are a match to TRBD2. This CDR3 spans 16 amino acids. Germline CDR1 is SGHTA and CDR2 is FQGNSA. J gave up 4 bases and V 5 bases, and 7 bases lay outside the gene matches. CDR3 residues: CASSTRGLAGAETQYF. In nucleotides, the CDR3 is TGTGCCAGCAGCACACGAGGACTAGCGGGGGCAGAGACCCAGTACTTC.

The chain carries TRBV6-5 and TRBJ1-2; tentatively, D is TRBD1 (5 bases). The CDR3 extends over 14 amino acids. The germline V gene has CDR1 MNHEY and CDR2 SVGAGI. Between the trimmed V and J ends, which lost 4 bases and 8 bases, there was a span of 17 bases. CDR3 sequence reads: CASSSTEAPSGYTF. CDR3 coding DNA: TGTGCCAGCAGTTCGACAGAGGCACCCAGCGGCTACACCTTC.

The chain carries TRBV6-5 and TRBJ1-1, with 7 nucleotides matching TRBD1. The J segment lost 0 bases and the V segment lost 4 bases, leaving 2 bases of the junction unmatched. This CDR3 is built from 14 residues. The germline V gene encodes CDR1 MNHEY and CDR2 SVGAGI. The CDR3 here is CASSSDRLNTEAFF. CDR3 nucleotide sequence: TGTGCCAGCAGTTCGGACAGGTTGAACACTGAAGCTTTCTTT.

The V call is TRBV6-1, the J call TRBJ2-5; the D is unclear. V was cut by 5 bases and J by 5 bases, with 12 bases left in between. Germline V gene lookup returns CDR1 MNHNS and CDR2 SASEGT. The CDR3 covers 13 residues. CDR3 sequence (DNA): TGTGCCAGCAGTCTCCAACCGCTGGAGACCCAGTACTTC. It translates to CASSLQPLETQYF.

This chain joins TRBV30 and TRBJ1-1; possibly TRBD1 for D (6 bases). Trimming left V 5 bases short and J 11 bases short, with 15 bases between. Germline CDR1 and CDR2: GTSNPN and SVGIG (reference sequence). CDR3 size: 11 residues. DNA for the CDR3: TGTGCCTGGGGTAGACAGGCGCTGGCTTTCTTT. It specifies CAWGRQALAFF. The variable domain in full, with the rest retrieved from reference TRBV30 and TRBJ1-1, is SQTIHQWPATLVQPVGSPLSLECTVEGTSNPNLYWYRQAAGRGLQLLFYSVGIGQISSEVPQNLSASRPQDRQFILSSKKLLLSDSGFYLCAWGRQALAFFGQGTRLTVV.

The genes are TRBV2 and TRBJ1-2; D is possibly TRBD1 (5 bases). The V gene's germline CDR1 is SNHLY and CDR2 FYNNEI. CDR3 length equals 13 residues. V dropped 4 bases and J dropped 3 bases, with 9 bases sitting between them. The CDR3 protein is CASSVQGDYGYTF. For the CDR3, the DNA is TGTGCCAGCAGTGTGCAGGGCGACTATGGCTACACCTTC.

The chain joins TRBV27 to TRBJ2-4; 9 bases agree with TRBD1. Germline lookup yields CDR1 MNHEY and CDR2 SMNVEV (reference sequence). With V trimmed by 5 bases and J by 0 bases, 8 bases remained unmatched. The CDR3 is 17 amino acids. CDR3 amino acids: CASSPRTGVLAKNIQYF. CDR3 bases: TGTGCCAGCAGTCCAAGGACAGGGGTCCTAGCCAAAAACATTCAGTACTTC.

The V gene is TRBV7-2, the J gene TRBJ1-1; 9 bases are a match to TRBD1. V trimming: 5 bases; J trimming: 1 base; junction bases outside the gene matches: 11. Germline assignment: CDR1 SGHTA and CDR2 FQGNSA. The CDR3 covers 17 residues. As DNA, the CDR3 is TGTGCCAGCAGCACCCTGACAGGGGGATTTCGGAACACTGAAGCTTTCTTT. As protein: CASSTLTGGFRNTEAFF.

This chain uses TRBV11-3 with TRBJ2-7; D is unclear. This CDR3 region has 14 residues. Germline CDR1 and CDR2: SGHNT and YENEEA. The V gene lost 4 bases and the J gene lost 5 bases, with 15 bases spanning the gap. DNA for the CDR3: TGTGCCAGCAGCTACGGTCTCAGGTCCGACGAGCAGTACTTC. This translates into CASSYGLRSDEQYF.

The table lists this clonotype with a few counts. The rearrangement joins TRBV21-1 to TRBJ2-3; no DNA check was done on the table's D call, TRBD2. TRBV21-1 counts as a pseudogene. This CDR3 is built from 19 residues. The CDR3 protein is CASSPIHPWRDFTTDTQYF. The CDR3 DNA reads TGTGCCAGCAGCCCAATACACCCGTGGAGGGACTTTACCACAGATACGCAGTATTTT.

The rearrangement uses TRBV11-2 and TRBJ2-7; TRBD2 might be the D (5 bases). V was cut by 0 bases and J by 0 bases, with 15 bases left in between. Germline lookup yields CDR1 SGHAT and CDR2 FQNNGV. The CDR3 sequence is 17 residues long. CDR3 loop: CASSLDEEGWGSYEQYF. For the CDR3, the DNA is TGTGCCAGCAGCTTAGATGAAGAGGGTTGGGGCTCCTACGAGCAGTACTTC.

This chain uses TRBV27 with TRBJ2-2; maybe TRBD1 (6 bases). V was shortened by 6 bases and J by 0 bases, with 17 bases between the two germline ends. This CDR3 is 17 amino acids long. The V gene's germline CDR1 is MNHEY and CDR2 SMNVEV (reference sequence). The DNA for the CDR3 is TGTGCCAGCAGCTGGGGGCACAGGGTAACGAACACCGGGGAGCTGTTTTTT. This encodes CASSWGHRVTNTGELFF.

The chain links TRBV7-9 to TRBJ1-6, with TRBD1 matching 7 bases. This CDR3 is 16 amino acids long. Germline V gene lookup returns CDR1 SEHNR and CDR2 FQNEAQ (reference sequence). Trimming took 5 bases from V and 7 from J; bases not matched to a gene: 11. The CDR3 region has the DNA TGTGCCAGCAGCCCCCGAGGGGGCCGACCCAATTCACCCCTCCACTTT. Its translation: CASSPRGGRPNSPLHF.

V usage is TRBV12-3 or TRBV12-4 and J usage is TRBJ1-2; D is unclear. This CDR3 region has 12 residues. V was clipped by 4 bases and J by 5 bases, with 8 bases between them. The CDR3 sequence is CASSSVEYGYTF. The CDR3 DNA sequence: TGTGCCAGCAGTTCAGTGGAATATGGCTACACCTTC.

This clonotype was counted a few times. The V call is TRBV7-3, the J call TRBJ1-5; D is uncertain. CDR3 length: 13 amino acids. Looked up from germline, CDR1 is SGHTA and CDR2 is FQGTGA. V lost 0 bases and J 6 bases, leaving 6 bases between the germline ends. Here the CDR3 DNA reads TGTGCCAGCAGCTTAACGGGCACTCAGCCCCAGCATTTT. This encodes CASSLTGTQPQHF.

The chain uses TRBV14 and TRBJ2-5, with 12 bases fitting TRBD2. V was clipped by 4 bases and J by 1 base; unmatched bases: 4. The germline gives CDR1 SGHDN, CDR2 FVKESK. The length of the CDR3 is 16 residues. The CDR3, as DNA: TGTGCCAGCAGCCCCGGACTAGCGGGGCTCCAAGAGACCCAGTACTTC. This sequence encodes CASSPGLAGLQETQYF.